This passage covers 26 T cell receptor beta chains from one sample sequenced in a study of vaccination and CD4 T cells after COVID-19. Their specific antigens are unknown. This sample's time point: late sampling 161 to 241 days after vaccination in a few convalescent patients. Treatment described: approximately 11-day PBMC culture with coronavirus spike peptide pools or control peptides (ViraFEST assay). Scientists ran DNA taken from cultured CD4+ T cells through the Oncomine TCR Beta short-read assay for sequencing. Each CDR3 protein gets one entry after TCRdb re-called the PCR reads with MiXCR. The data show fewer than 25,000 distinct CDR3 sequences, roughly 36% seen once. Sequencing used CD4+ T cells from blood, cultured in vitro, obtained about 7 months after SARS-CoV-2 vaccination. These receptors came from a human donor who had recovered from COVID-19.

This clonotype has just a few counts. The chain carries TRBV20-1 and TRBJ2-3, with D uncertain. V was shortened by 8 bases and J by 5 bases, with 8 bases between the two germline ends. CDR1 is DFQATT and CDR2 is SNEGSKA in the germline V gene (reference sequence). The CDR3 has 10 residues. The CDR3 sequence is CSIMRDTQYF. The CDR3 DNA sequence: TGCAGTATCATGAGAGATACGCAGTATTTT.

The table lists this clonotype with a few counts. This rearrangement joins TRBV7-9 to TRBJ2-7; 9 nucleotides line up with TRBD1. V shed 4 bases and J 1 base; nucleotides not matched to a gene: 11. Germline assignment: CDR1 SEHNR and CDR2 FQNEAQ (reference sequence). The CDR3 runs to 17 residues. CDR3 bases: TGTGCCAGCAGCTCACAACAGGGGGCGCGGGGATCCTACGAGCAGTACTTC. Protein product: CASSSQQGARGSYEQYF.

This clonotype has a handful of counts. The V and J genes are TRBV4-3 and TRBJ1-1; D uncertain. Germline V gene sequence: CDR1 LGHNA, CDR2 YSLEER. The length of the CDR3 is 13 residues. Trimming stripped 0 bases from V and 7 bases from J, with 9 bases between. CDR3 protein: CASSQDSEGEAFF. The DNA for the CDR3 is TGCGCCAGCAGCCAAGATAGTGAGGGTGAAGCTTTCTTT.

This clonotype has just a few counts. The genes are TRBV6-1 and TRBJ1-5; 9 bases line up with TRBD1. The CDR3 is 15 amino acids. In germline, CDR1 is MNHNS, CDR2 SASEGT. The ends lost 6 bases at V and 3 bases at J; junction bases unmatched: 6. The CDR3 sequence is CASRPGQGYNQPQHF. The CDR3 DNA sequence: TGTGCCAGCAGACCGGGACAGGGCTACAATCAGCCCCAGCATTTT.

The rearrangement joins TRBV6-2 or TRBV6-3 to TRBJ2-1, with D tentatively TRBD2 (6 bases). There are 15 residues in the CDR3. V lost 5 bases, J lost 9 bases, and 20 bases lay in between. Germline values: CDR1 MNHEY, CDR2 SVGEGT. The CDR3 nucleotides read TGTGCCAGCAGTCGACACTCACTAGCTGGCGGTGAGCAGTTCTTC. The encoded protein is CASSRHSLAGGEQFF.

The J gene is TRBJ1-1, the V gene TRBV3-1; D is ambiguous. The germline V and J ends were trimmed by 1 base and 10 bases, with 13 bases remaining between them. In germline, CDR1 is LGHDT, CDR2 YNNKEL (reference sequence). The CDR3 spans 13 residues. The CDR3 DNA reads TGTGCCAGCAGCCAAGGAGGGCAGGCTCCAGCTTTCTTT. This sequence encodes CASSQGGQAPAFF.

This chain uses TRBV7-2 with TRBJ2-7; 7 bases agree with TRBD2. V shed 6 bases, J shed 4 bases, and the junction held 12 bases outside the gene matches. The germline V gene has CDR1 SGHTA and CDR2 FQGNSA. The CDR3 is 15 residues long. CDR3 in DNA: TGTGCCAGCAGTCCCCAATACGGCGGGGGTTACGAGCAGTACTTC. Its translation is CASSPQYGGGYEQYF.

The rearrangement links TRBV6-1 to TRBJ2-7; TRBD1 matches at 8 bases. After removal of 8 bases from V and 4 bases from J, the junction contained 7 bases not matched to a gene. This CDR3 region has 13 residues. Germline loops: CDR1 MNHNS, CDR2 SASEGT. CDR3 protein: CASWTGPGYEQYF. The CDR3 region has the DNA TGTGCCAGCTGGACAGGGCCAGGGTACGAGCAGTACTTC.

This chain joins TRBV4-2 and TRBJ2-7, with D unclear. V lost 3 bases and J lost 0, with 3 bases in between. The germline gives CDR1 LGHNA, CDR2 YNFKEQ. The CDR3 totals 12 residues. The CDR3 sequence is CASSQSSYEQYF. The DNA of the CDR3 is TGTGCCAGCAGCCAGAGCTCCTACGAGCAGTACTTC.

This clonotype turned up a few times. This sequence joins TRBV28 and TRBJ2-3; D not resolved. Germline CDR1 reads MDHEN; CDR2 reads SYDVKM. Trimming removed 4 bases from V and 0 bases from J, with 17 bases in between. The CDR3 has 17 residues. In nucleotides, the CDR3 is TGTGCCAGCAGTTCTCGACGCCGGAGACCTAGCACAGATACGCAGTATTTT. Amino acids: CASSSRRRRPSTDTQYF.

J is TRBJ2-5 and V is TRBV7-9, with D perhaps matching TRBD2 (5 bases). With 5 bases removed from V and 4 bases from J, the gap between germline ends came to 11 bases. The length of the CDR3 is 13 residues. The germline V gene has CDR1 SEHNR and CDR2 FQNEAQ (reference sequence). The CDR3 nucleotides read TGTGCCAGCAGCCCCAAGGGAGCAGAGACCCAGTACTTC. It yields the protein CASSPKGAETQYF.

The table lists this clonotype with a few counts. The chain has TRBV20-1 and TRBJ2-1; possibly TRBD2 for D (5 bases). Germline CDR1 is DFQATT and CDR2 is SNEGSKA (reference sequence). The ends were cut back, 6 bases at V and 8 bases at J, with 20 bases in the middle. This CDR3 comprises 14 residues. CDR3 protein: CSAVARVAFDEQFF. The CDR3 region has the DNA TGCAGTGCCGTAGCGAGAGTCGCATTTGATGAGCAGTTCTTC.

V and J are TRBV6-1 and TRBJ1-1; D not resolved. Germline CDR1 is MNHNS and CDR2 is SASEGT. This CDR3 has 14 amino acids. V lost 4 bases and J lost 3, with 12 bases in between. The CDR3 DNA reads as TGTGCCAGCAGTGGTGGCTCTTACTACACTGAAGCTTTCTTT. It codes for CASSGGSYYTEAFF.

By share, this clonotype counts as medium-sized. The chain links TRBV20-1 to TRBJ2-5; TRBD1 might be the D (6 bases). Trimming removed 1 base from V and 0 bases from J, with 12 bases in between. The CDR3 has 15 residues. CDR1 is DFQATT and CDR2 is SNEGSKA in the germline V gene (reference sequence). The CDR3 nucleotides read TGCAGTGCTAGAGTGGGGGCGAGGTACCAAGAGACCCAGTACTTC. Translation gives CSARVGARYQETQYF.

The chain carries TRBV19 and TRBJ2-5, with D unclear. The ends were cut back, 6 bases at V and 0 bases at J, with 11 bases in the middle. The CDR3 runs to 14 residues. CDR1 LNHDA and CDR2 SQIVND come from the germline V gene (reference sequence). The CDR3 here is CASRRNSYQETQYF. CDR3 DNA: TGTGCCAGTAGAAGAAACTCGTACCAAGAGACCCAGTACTTC.

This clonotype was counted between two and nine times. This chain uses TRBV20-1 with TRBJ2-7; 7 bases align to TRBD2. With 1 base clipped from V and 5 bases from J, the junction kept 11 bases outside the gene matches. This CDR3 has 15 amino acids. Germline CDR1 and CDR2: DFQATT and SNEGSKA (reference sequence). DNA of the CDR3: TGCAGTGCTAGAGTAGGGCGGCGGGAGCCGAACGAGCAGTACTTC. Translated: CSARVGRREPNEQYF.

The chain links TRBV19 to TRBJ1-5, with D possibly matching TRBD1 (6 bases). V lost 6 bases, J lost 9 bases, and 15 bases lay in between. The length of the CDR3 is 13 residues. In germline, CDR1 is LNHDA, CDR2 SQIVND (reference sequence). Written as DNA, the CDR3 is TGTGCCAGTAGCTCAAGGGGGGGACGGCCCCAGCATTTT. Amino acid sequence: CASSSRGGRPQHF.

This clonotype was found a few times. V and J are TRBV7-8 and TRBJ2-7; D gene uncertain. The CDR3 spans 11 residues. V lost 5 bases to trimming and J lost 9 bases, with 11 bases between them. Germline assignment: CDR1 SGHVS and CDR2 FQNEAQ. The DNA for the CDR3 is TGTGCCAGCAGCCCAGCGAGTGTGCAGTACTTC. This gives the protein CASSPASVQYF.

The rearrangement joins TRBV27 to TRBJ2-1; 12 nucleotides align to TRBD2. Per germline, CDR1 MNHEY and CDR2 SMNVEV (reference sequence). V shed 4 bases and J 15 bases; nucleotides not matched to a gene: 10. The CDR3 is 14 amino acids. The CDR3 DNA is TGTGCCAGCAGTTCGCTAGCGGGAGGGCCTGTCCCGTTCTTC. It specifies CASSSLAGGPVPFF.

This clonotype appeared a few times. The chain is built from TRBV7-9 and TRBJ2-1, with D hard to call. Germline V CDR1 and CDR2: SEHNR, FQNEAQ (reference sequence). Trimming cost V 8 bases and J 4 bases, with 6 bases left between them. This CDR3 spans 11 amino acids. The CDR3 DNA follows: TGTGCCAGCCGGCGGTACAATGAGCAGTTCTTC. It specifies CASRRYNEQFF.

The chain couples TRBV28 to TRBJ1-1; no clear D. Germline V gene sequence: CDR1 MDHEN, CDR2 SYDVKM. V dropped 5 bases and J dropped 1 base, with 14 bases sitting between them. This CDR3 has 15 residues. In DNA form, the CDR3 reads TGTGCCAGCAGTAGATCTGACCAGGCGAACACTGAAGCTTTCTTT. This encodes CASSRSDQANTEAFF. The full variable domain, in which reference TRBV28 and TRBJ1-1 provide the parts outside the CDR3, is DVKVTQSSRYLVKRTGEKVFLECVQDMDHENMFWYRQDPGLGLRLIYFSYDVKMKEKGDIPEGYSVSREKKERFSLILESASTNQTSMYLCASSRSDQANTEAFFGQGTRLTVV.

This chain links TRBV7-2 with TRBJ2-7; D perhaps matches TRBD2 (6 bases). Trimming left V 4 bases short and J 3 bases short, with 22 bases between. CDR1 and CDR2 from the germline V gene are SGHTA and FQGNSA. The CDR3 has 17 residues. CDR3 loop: CASSSPPGGTLIYEQYF. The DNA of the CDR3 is TGTGCCAGCAGCTCACCCCCGGGCGGGACTCTAATCTACGAGCAGTACTTC.

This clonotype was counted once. The CDR3 DNA sequence: TGTGCCAGCAAGGACAGGGGGCGGACCTACGAGCAGTACTTC. Protein sequence: CASKDRGRTYEQYF. The chain employs TRBV6-1 and TRBJ2-7; 11 nucleotides agree with TRBD1. The CDR3 contains 14 residues. Germline loops: CDR1 MNHNS, CDR2 SASEGT. Trimming at V came to 7 bases and at J to 2 bases, leaving 4 bases not matched to a gene.

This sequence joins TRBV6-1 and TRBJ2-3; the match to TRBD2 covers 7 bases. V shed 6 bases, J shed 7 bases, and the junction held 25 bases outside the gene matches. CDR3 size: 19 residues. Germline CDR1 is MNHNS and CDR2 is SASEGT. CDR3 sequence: CASSETSPGLPPLFYTQYF. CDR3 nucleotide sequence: TGTGCCAGCAGCGAAACGAGCCCGGGACTACCTCCTTTGTTTTATACGCAGTATTTT.

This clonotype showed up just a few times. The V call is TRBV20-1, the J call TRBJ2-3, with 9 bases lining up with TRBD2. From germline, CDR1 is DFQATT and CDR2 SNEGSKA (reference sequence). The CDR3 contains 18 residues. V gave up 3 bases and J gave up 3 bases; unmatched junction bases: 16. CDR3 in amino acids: CSASYLWASGARTDTQYF. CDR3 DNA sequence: TGCAGTGCTAGCTATCTTTGGGCTAGCGGGGCGAGGACAGATACGCAGTATTTT.

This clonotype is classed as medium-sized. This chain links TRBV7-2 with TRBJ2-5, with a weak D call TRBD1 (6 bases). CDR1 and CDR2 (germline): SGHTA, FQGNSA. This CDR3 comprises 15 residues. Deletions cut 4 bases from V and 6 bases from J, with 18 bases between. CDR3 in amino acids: CASSSPGTNRKTQYF. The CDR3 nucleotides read TGTGCCAGCAGCTCCCCGGGGACAAACCGGAAGACCCAGTACTTC. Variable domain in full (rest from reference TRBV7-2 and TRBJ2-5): GAGVSQSPSNKVTEKGKDVELRCDPISGHTALYWYRQSLGQGLEFLIYFQGNSAPDKSGLPSDRFSAERTGGSVSTLTIQRTQQEDSAVYLCASSSPGTNRKTQYFGPGTRLLVL.